A single sample gave rise to the 23 T cell receptor beta chains below, sequenced in a study of neurological immune-mediated disorders. TCRdb passed the 5' RACE reads through MiXCR, listing each CDR3 protein once. This table holds 47,000 or so distinct CDR3 sequences, 9% to 10% found once. Regarding time point: longitudinal time-point 1 (baseline). Sequences were obtained from PBMCs. These TCRs come from a woman between 40 and 50 years old in good health.

A note on this clonotype: A single base separates this from a much larger clone, so it may be a read error. The chain employs TRBV7-7 and TRBJ2-3; D is undetermined. The CDR3 is made up of 14 amino acids. Per the germline V gene, CDR1 is SSHAT and CDR2 is FNYEAQ (reference sequence). V was cut by 5 bases and J by 3 bases, with 12 bases left in between. This CDR3 is CASSQNLWTDTQYF. The CDR3 DNA is TGTGCCAGCAGCCAAAACCTGTGGACAGATACGCAGTATTTT.

This clonotype was counted at least ten times. The chain carries TRBV20-1 and TRBJ2-7, with D tentatively TRBD1 or TRBD2 (5 bases each). Germline CDR1 DFQATT, CDR2 SNEGSKA (reference sequence). Trimming pared 6 bases from V and 6 bases from J, leaving 21 bases between. The CDR3 runs to 14 residues. The CDR3 spells CSAIRDLTAFEQYF. Here the CDR3 DNA reads TGCAGTGCGATCCGGGACCTAACCGCCTTCGAGCAGTACTTC.

Many counts were recorded for this clonotype. The V call is TRBV10-3, the J call TRBJ1-1, with D perhaps TRBD1 (6 bases). V was trimmed by 0 bases and J by 6 bases, leaving 11 bases between them. The CDR3 is made up of 14 amino acids. CDR1 is ENHRY and CDR2 is SYGVKD in the germline V gene. In DNA, the CDR3 is TGTGCCATCAGTGAGTCGCAGGGGAAGCCTGAAGCTTTCTTT. Amino acids: CAISESQGKPEAFF.

This clonotype was seen at least ten times. The V and J genes are TRBV4-3 and TRBJ2-3, with 8 positions matching TRBD2. Germline assignment: CDR1 LGHNA and CDR2 YSLEER. This CDR3 comprises 15 residues. V dropped 2 bases and J dropped 1; count of bases not matched to a gene: 2. CDR3 bases: TGCGCCAGCAGCCAACAAGCGGGGGGCACAGATACGCAGTATTTT. This sequence encodes CASSQQAGGTDTQYF.

This clonotype was found many times. This chain links TRBV20-1 with TRBJ1-2; 8 bases fit TRBD1. J lost 6 bases, V lost 5 bases, and 8 bases had no gene match. The germline V gene encodes CDR1 DFQATT and CDR2 SNEGSKA (reference sequence). The CDR3 spans 13 residues. This chain's CDR3 is CSARWYRGDGYTF. Here the CDR3 DNA reads TGCAGTGCTCGTTGGTACAGGGGGGATGGCTACACCTTC.

This clonotype has at least ten counts. This chain uses TRBV5-1 with TRBJ2-1; the D is unclear. Germline V gives CDR1 SGHRS, CDR2 YFSETQ. The CDR3 runs to 12 residues. Trimming pared 2 bases from V and 4 bases from J, leaving 4 bases between. CDR3 nucleotides: TGCGCCAGCAGCTTTGGGTACAATGAGCAGTTCTTC. It specifies CASSFGYNEQFF.

Ten or more counts support this clonotype. V gene TRBV29-1 combines with J gene TRBJ1-1; D is ambiguous. V was pared by 5 bases and J by 2 bases, with 12 bases between. The CDR3 spans 13 residues. Germline V gene lookup returns CDR1 SQVTM and CDR2 ANQGSEA. The CDR3 DNA reads TGCAGCGTTCTCAGGAAAATTAACACTGAAGCTTTCTTT. This sequence encodes CSVLRKINTEAFF. The whole variable domain, filled in from reference TRBV29-1 and TRBJ1-1, reads SAVISQKPSRDICQRGTSLTIQCQVDSQVTMMFWYRQQPGQSLTLIATANQGSEATYESGFVIDKFPISRPNLTFSTLTVSNMSPEDSSIYLCSVLRKINTEAFFGQGTRLTVV.

This clonotype appeared many times. The rearrangement uses TRBV20-1 and TRBJ1-5; 9 positions agree with TRBD1. Germline CDR1 reads DFQATT; CDR2 reads SNEGSKA (reference sequence). The CDR3 contains 15 residues. Germline trimming cut 3 bases from V and 6 bases from J; bases unmatched to any gene: 9. The CDR3 region is CSASLGTGIAQPQHF. The CDR3 region has the DNA TGCAGTGCTAGTCTAGGGACAGGGATAGCTCAGCCCCAGCATTTT.

This clonotype was recorded many times. V is TRBV20-1 and J is TRBJ2-1, with TRBD2 identical over 9 bases. The ends lost 5 bases at V and 8 bases at J; junction bases unmatched: 10. In germline, CDR1 is DFQATT, CDR2 SNEGSKA (reference sequence). The CDR3 totals 14 residues. The CDR3 protein is CSAYSGSAPDEQFF. The CDR3 nucleotides read TGCAGTGCTTATAGCGGGAGCGCCCCCGATGAGCAGTTCTTC.

This clonotype was detected ten times or more. This CDR3 is CATSRIPGPPGDEQYF. The DNA of the CDR3 is TGTGCCACCAGCAGAATCCCGGGACCCCCTGGGGACGAGCAGTACTTC. The chain couples TRBV15 to TRBJ2-7, with D perhaps TRBD1 or TRBD2 (5 bases each). Germline CDR1 is LNHNV and CDR2 is YYDKDF (reference sequence). V lost 2 bases and J lost 5, with 19 bases in between. The CDR3 runs 16 residues.

The chain is built from TRBV5-1 and TRBJ2-7; no clear D. The CDR3 spans 15 residues. Trimming removed 4 bases from V and 0 bases from J, with 14 bases in between. CDR1 and CDR2 (germline): SGHRS, YFSETQ. The CDR3 protein is CASSTAPTVSYEQYF. The CDR3 bases are TGCGCCAGCAGCACGGCTCCGACGGTCTCCTACGAGCAGTACTTC.

This clonotype appeared many times. V gene TRBV9 combines with J gene TRBJ2-2; maybe TRBD1 (6 bases). V dropped 0 bases and J dropped 3 bases, with 15 bases sitting between them. Germline CDR1 and CDR2: SGDLS and YYNGEE. The CDR3 totals 17 residues. The CDR3 is CASSVGGFTGYTGELFF. DNA for the CDR3: TGTGCCAGCAGCGTAGGAGGGTTTACAGGGTACACCGGGGAGCTGTTTTTT.

By share, this clonotype counts as medium-sized. V gene TRBV20-1 combines with J gene TRBJ2-3, with D possibly TRBD2 on 7 matching bases. The CDR3 has 18 residues. Looked up from germline, CDR1 is DFQATT and CDR2 is SNEGSKA (reference sequence). The V gene lost 2 bases and the J gene lost 1 base, with 22 bases spanning the gap. This CDR3 is CSARFQGGGLAGTDTQYF. Here the CDR3 DNA reads TGCAGTGCTAGATTTCAGGGCGGGGGCCTAGCGGGCACAGATACGCAGTATTTT.

Many counts were recorded for this clonotype. This chain links TRBV5-1 with TRBJ2-4, with 7 nucleotides matching TRBD1. The CDR3 is 16 amino acids. The J segment lost 0 bases and the V segment lost 0 bases, leaving 3 bases of the junction unmatched. Germline CDR1 and CDR2: SGHRS and YFSETQ. The CDR3 DNA sequence: TGCGCCAGCAGCTTGGAATACAGGGGAGCCAAAAACATTCAGTACTTC. Translation gives CASSLEYRGAKNIQYF.

Remarks on this clonotype: A much larger clone differs by one base, so this may be a read error. V and J are TRBV9 and TRBJ2-1, with 7 bases lining up with TRBD2. CDR3 size: 15 residues. Germline V CDR1 and CDR2: SGDLS, YYNGEE. CDR3 in amino acids: CARSVGASGNNEQFF. The CDR3 bases are TGTGCCAGGAGCGTAGGGGCTAGCGGTAACAATGAGCAGTTCTTC.

This clonotype was detected many times. For the CDR3, the DNA is TGTGCCAGCATGGACAACTCTGGAAACACCATATATTTT. It codes for CASMDNSGNTIYF. The V call is TRBV9, the J call TRBJ1-3; TRBD1 might be the D (5 bases). The germline V and J ends were trimmed by 6 bases and 0 bases, with 7 bases remaining between them. The V gene's germline CDR1 is SGDLS and CDR2 YYNGEE. The CDR3 sequence is 13 residues long.

The chain uses TRBV7-2 and TRBJ1-4, with TRBD1 identical over 7 bases. Trimming cost V 5 bases and J 7 bases; bases outside gene matches: 7. The germline CDR1 and CDR2 sequences are SGHTA and FQGNSA. The CDR3 runs to 14 residues. For the CDR3, the DNA is TGTGCCAGCAGCGCGCCCGGGACAGCTGAAAAACTGTTTTTT. Translating gives CASSAPGTAEKLFF.

This clonotype was recorded at least ten times. The chain combines TRBV7-3 with TRBJ1-1; 9 positions match TRBD1. V shed 5 bases, J shed 5 bases, and the junction held 6 bases outside the gene matches. The CDR3 has 14 amino acids. Germline V gene data show CDR1 as SGHTA and CDR2 as FQGTGA. CDR3: CASSPTGGRTEAFF. Here the CDR3 DNA reads TGTGCCAGCAGCCCTACAGGGGGCCGGACTGAAGCTTTCTTT.

This clonotype came up many times. The chain couples TRBV7-2 to TRBJ1-1; D unclear. V lost 4 bases to trimming and J lost 1 base, with 22 bases between them. CDR1 is SGHTA, CDR2 FQGNSA, per germline. The CDR3 runs to 18 residues. Here the CDR3 DNA reads TGTGCCAGCAGCTGGGAAGCGTGGGTAATCATCGGGAACACTGAAGCTTTCTTT. Translated: CASSWEAWVIIGNTEAFF.

This clonotype was picked up many times. The chain joins TRBV20-1 to TRBJ1-1; TRBD1 matches at 7 bases. The CDR3 is made up of 13 amino acids. CDR1 is DFQATT and CDR2 is SNEGSKA in the germline V gene (reference sequence). The V and J ends lost 6 bases and 0 bases, in that order; junction bases with no gene match: 4. CDR3 bases: TGCAGTGCCAGGGGGGGTATGAACACTGAAGCTTTCTTT. This translates into CSARGGMNTEAFF.

This clonotype was seen many times. V and J are TRBV20-1 and TRBJ2-5; 11 bases fit TRBD2. The CDR3 covers 16 residues. Germline values: CDR1 DFQATT, CDR2 SNEGSKA (reference sequence). V was clipped by 1 base and J by 0 bases; unmatched bases: 4. CDR3 loop: CSARAALAGDQETQYF. Here the CDR3 DNA reads TGCAGTGCTAGAGCCGCACTAGCGGGAGACCAAGAGACCCAGTACTTC.

This clonotype was found many times. This chain links TRBV6-1 with TRBJ1-2, with a tentative D call TRBD1 (5 bases). CDR1 and CDR2 (germline): MNHNS, SASEGT. V shed 6 bases and J shed 4 bases, with 9 bases lying between them. CDR3 size: 12 residues. The CDR3 DNA sequence: TGTGCCAGCAGGGACATAGGCTATGGCTACACCTTC. This sequence encodes CASRDIGYGYTF.

This clonotype has at least ten counts. This sequence joins TRBV10-3 and TRBJ2-5; D ambiguous. CDR1 and CDR2 from the germline V gene are ENHRY and SYGVKD. The CDR3 runs 13 residues. Trimming removed 6 bases at V and 1 base at J, with 9 bases between. The CDR3: CAISAATQETQYF. In DNA, the CDR3 is TGTGCCATCAGCGCCGCTACCCAAGAGACCCAGTACTTC.